One T cell receptor beta chain is described in this entry. This specimen comes from a study of blood T cell repertoires in COVID-19. Study context: T cells, B-cell-depleted T cells, or PBMCs provided the cDNA or gDNA that served as material.

Libraries were prepared by immunoSEQ multiplex PCR; TCRdb keeps only in-frame clonotypes and omits some of them. Here the sample spans about 190,000 clones, around four fifths being singletons. Germline V CDR1 and CDR2: SGDLS, YYNGEE. This CDR3 is built from 15 residues. Unmatched junction bases numbered 6, after V lost 0 bases and J lost 6 bases. V usage is TRBV9 and J usage is TRBJ1-5; 7 bases are a match to TRBD1. The material sequenced was peripheral blood. The clonotype comes from a woman between 70 and 85 years old with active or convalescent COVID-19. CDR3 DNA sequence: TGTGCCAGCAGCGTAGAAGGGGGCGCAGGTCAGCCCCAGCATTTT. This encodes CASSVEGGAGQPQHF.